This T cell receptor (beta chain) was obtained from a study of response to subunit inactivated influenza vaccine. General observations from the study: It was suggested by the authors that few new T cells are recruited by each seasonal influenza vaccination.

A few counts support this clonotype. Its cognate antigen is unknown. TCRdb fed the RT-PCR reads into MiXCR, producing one record per CDR3 protein. The sample yields approximately 530,000 distinct CDR3 sequences, approximately 7.2% seen once. Between the trimmed V and J ends, which lost 8 bases and 4 bases, there was a span of 9 bases. The CDR3 has 12 amino acids. Germline CDR1 LNHNV, CDR2 YYDKDF (reference sequence). This sequence originates from a man between 50 and 70 years old who received an inactivated influenza vaccine. Sequenced material: PBMCs from blood, taken around 25 months after vaccination. This chain joins TRBV15 and TRBJ1-5, with D perhaps TRBD1 (5 bases). The DNA for the CDR3 is TGTGCCACCTCAGGGTTTAATCAGCCCCAGCATTTT. As protein: CATSGFNQPQHF.